These T cell receptor beta chains were read from a single sample in a study of OX40 agonist ivuxolimab in advanced cancers. Using immunoSEQ multiplex PCR, the repertoire was profiled, and TCRdb retains in-frame clones only, with some absent. Of 50,000 to 60,000 clones in the sample, 85% to 90% were seen once. Sequenced here: CD4+ or CD8+ T cells sorted from blood, sampled in a trial of the OX40 agonist ivuxolimab. The origin of the receptors is an adult with an advanced solid tumor such as melanoma, head and neck, liver or kidney cancer. CDR3s include the opening cysteine and the closing phenylalanine or tryptophan. The order of the fields is J gene, clone size, D gene, V gene, CDR3 DNA, CDR3 protein. A D gene is named only where the DNA matches it firmly. Expanded clones are given a class, and other clones once, few, many or no size at all.

TRBJ1-6 - - TRBV9 TGTGCCAGCGGGGGCCGGTGGGGGAATTCACCCCTCCACTTT CASGGRWGNSPLHF
TRBJ2-7 - TRBD1 TRBV28 TGTGCCAGCAGATCCTCAGGGGGCTACGAGCAGTACTTC CASRSSGGYEQYF
TRBJ2-2 - - TRBV7-9 TGTGCCAGCAGCTTTTGGCGGTCGAACACCGGGGAGCTGTTTTTT CASSFWRSNTGELFF
TRBJ2-3 - - TRBV9 TGTGCCAGCACCCCCGAGCTTCGAACAGATACGCAGTATTTT CASTPELRTDTQYF
TRBJ1-4 few - TRBV27 TGTGCCAGCAAGCGCAGCGGTGTCGTTAATGAAAAACTGTTTTTT CASKRSGVVNEKLFF
TRBJ2-1 - TRBD2 TRBV18 TGTGCCAGCTCACCACCGGGACTATTGTACAATGAGCAGTTCTTC CASSPPGLLYNEQFF
TRBJ2-7 - TRBD1 TRBV11-2 TGTGCCAGCAGCCTGATGGCGCCGGGACAGGGGAGGGAGCAGTACTTC CASSLMAPGQGREQYF
TRBJ2-1 once TRBD2 TRBV4-2 TGTGCCAGCAGCCAAGATGCGGGGACTAGCGGGAGGTATGAGCAGTTCTTC CASSQDAGTSGRYEQFF
TRBJ1-1 - - TRBV10-3 TGTGCCATCAGGAGACAGGCGAACACTGAAGCTTTCTTT CAIRRQANTEAFF
TRBJ1-2 - - TRBV6-1 TGTGCCAGCAGTGTATCCGCTGCTAACTATGGCTACACCTTC CASSVSAANYGYTF
TRBJ2-7 - - TRBV7-9 TGTGCCAGCAGCTTAGCTCTCGGGGCAACCTACGAGCAGTACTTC CASSLALGATYEQYF
TRBJ2-7 - TRBD2 TRBV6-5 TGTGCCAGCAGCTCGGGGGGGGAAGGTTACGAGCAGTACTTC CASSSGGEGYEQYF
TRBJ2-4 - - TRBV6-5 TGTGCCAGCAGTTACTCAGAAAGAATAAACATTCAGTACTTC CASSYSERINIQYF